This T cell receptor (beta chain) was sequenced in a study of cytomegalovirus exposure and HLA in healthy donors. This clone was counted once. Its matching antigen is unknown. The PCR contained 60 Vbeta and 13 Jbeta primers. Data came from immunoSEQ multiplex PCR; TCRdb stores just in-frame clones and leaves some out. Here the sample spans some 190,000 clones, about four fifths being singletons. V shed 0 bases and J 9 bases; nucleotides not matched to a gene: 4. Germline lookup yields CDR1 SGHRS and CDR2 YFSETQ. The CDR3 has 15 amino acids. Study-wide points: Reported findings show TCR beta sequences accurately forecast HLA-A and HLA-B alleles in most subjects. A missense variant in DCLRE1C was later tied to TCR beta V- and J-gene trimming.

This receptor was taken from a man between 40 and 49 years old in good health and CMV-seropositive. Sequencing was done on a sample of PBMCs. V usage is TRBV5-1 and J usage is TRBJ1-6; 9 bases are a match to TRBD1. CDR3 protein: CASSLEDRGFSPLHF. The CDR3, as DNA: TGCGCCAGCAGCTTGGAGGACAGGGGCTTTTCACCCCTCCACTTT.